The T cell receptor beta chain described here comes from a study of T cell repertoires in cytomegalovirus infection. Germline CDR1 SGHTA, CDR2 FQGNSA. This CDR3 contains 12 residues. The V end lost 5 bases, the J end lost 9 bases, and 11 bases lay between the germline ends. TCRdb independently ran MiXCR on the reads; one entry per CDR3 protein. Here the sample spans over 100,000 distinct CDR3 sequences, 10% being singletons. There are many counts of this clonotype. What it recognizes is unknown. The chain links TRBV7-2 to TRBJ2-1; D gene uncertain. Sequences were obtained from PBMCs, sequenced either directly or after in vitro stimulation (not recorded which). The TCR originated in a human donor in good health (CMV status not recorded). Some clones in this sample may be carry-over from other donors' samples. In DNA form, the CDR3 reads TGTGCCAGCAGCAGGGTCGCGGCTGAGCAGTTCTTC. Translated, it gives CASSRVAAEQFF.